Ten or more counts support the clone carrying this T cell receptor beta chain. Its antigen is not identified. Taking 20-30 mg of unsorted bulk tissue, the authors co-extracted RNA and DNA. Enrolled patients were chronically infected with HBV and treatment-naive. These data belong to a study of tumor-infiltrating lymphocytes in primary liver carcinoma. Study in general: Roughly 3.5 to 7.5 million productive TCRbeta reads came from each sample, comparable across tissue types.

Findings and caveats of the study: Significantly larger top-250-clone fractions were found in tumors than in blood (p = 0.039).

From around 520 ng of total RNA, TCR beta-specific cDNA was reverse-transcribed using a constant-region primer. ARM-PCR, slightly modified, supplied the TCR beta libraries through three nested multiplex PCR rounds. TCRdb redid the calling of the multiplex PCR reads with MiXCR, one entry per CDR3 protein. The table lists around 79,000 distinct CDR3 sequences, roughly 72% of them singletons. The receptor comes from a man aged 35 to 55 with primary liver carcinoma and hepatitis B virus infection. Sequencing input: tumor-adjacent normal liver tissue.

For the CDR3, the DNA is TGTGCCAGCAGTTTAAGCACGAGATACGAGCAGTACTTC. It yields the protein CASSLSTRYEQYF. The chain uses TRBV12-3 or TRBV12-4 and TRBJ2-7; no definite D call. The CDR3 spans 13 residues. V lost 2 bases and J 4 bases, leaving 9 bases between the germline ends.